This T cell receptor (beta chain) was observed in a study of blood T cells in healthy people across ages. General study findings and limits: Fewer expanded clones and more diversity marked long-lived versus aged donors. Getting older went along with TCR beta diversity per million T cells dropping roughly linearly.

Trimming pared 1 base from V and 2 bases from J, leaving 14 bases between. This CDR3 region has 16 residues. CDR1 is SGHDT and CDR2 is YYEEEE in the germline V gene. There were healthy Caucasian individuals from Russia, aged roughly 6 to 95, serving as donors. Isolated per sample were at least 7 million PBMCs. Alongside a J-beta primer mix, a sample-barcoded 5' primer served in a second PCR lasting roughly 7 to 11 cycles. TCRdb processed the 5' RACE reads anew with MiXCR; each CDR3 protein has one entry. The sample gives roughly 680,000 distinct CDR3 sequences, roughly 50% of which show up once; roughly 31% is in the top ten. This clonotype has just a few counts. Its target is not known.

The V gene is TRBV5-6, the J gene TRBJ2-3, with a tentative D call TRBD2 (5 bases). The sequenced sample consisted of blood. The sequence came from a woman aged 55-75 years in good health. CDR3 sequence reads: CASSLRIAADTDTQYF. In nucleotides, the CDR3 is TGTGCCAGCAGCTTGAGGATCGCAGCGGACACAGATACGCAGTATTTT.